The clone carrying this T cell receptor (beta chain) has only a few counts. Its specificity is unknown. From the RT-PCR reads, TCRdb called clonotypes with MiXCR, one entry per CDR3 protein. The sample contains about 570,000 distinct CDR3 sequences, about an eighth of which appear only once. This record belongs to a study of response to subunit inactivated influenza vaccine. Broader study findings: Authors suggested each seasonal influenza vaccination recruits few new T cells.

Germline assignment: CDR1 MGHDK and CDR2 SYGVNS. This CDR3 comprises 13 residues. The V gene lost 3 bases and the J gene lost 7 bases, with 13 bases spanning the gap. This receptor was identified in a man in his fifties who received an inactivated influenza vaccine. The material sequenced was PBMCs from blood, taken on the day of vaccination. The rearrangement links TRBV25-1 to TRBJ2-7; D assignment may be TRBD1 or TRBD2 (5 bases each). CDR3 sequence reads: CASSDPGPSEQYF. CDR3 nucleotide sequence: TGTGCCAGCAGTGACCCGGGACCGTCAGAGCAGTACTTC.